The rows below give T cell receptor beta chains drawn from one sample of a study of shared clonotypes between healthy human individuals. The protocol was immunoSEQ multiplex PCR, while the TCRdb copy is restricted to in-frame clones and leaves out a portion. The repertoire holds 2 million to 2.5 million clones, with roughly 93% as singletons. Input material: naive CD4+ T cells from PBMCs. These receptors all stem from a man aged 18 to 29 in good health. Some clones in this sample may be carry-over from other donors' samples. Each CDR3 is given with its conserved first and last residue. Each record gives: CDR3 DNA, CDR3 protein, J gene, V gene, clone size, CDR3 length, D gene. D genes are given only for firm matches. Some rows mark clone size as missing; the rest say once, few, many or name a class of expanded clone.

TGCGCCAGCAGCTGGGACAGCTACAATGAGCAGTTCTTC	CASSWDSYNEQFF	TRBJ2-1	TRBV5-1	-	13	TRBD1
TGTGCCAGCAGGCGACCTGCCTCATTGAACACTGAAGCTTTCTTT	CASRRPASLNTEAFF	TRBJ1-1	TRBV27	-	15	-
TGTGCCAGCAGACTTGGTATCTTGGGCAATGAGCAGTTCTTC	CASRLGILGNEQFF	TRBJ2-1	TRBV27	-	14	-
TGCGCCAGCAGCTGGGACGGCGCCTACGAGCAGTACTTC	CASSWDGAYEQYF	TRBJ2-7	TRBV5-1	-	13	-
TGTGCCAGCAGTTGGGACAGAAGCACAGATACGCAGTATTTT	CASSWDRSTDTQYF	TRBJ2-3	TRBV6-5	-	14	TRBD1
TGTGCCAGCAGTTACTCCGGGACAGACAACTATGGCTACACCTTC	CASSYSGTDNYGYTF	TRBJ1-2	TRBV6-5	-	15	TRBD1
TGTGCCTGGAGTGTGGGGGGCAGCCCGGGGTTCTTC	CAWSVGGSPGFF	TRBJ2-1	TRBV30	-	12	-
TGCAGCGTTGAAGAGCGGGGGAGCCGTGAAGCTTTCTTT	CSVEERGSREAFF	TRBJ1-1	TRBV29-1	-	13	-
TGTGCCAGCAGCTTAGGGGTTCCAGATACGCAGTATTTT	CASSLGVPDTQYF	TRBJ2-3	TRBV11-2	-	13	-
TGTGCCAGTAGTTTTGGACTTCTCACCTACGAGCAGTACTTC	CASSFGLLTYEQYF	TRBJ2-7	TRBV19	-	14	-
TGTGCCAGCAGCTCGGACAGCCCTGGAAAGGGAGGCTACACCTTC	CASSSDSPGKGGYTF	TRBJ1-2	TRBV7-9	-	15	-
TGTGCCAGCAGCGTAGCAGGGGTCCCTTGGGTAGCAGATACGCAGTATTTT	CASSVAGVPWVADTQYF	TRBJ2-3	TRBV9	once	17	-
TGTGCCATCAGTGAGTCGACAGCCGTTCAGTACTTC	CAISESTAVQYF	TRBJ2-4	TRBV10-3	-	12	-
TGTGCCATCAGTGAGCTAGGAGCGGGACCCACAGATACGCAGTATTTT	CAISELGAGPTDTQYF	TRBJ2-3	TRBV10-3	-	16	TRBD2
TGCGCCAGCAGCCCGCAACTCGGGGCAGGGAACACCGGGGAGCTGTTTTTT	CASSPQLGAGNTGELFF	TRBJ2-2	TRBV5-1	-	17	-
TGTGCCAGCAGCGTAGGGGGTATCTATGGCTACACCTTC	CASSVGGIYGYTF	TRBJ1-2	TRBV9	-	13	-
TGTGCCAGCAGCCCCCGGGCTAGCGGGAACACCGGGGAGCTGTTTTTT	CASSPRASGNTGELFF	TRBJ2-2	TRBV7-8	-	16	TRBD2
TGTGCCAGCACCCCCCGTCGGGATACCGGGGAGCTGTTTTTT	CASTPRRDTGELFF	TRBJ2-2	TRBV28	-	14	-
TGCAGCGTTGGGATAGCGGAGCAGTTCTTC	CSVGIAEQFF	TRBJ2-1	TRBV29-1	once	10	-
TGTGCCAGCAGTTGGGCAAGCTATGGCTACACCTTC	CASSWASYGYTF	TRBJ1-2	TRBV28	once	12	-
TGTGCCAGCTCACCACTGACAGGCGACACCGGGGAGCTGTTTTTT	CASSPLTGDTGELFF	TRBJ2-2	TRBV18	-	15	-
TGTGCCAGCAGCGTAGATTCGGGACAGGGCAACGAGCAGTACTTC	CASSVDSGQGNEQYF	TRBJ2-7	TRBV9	-	15	TRBD1
TGTGCCAGCAGCTCGGTGCCGGTTCTGGAGACCCAGTACTTC	CASSSVPVLETQYF	TRBJ2-5	TRBV5-4	-	14	-
TGTGCCTGGTCTCTCTCAGGAAACACCATATATTTT	CAWSLSGNTIYF	TRBJ1-3	TRBV30	-	12	-
TGTGCCAGCAGCCAGGAGTTGTTCACTGAAGCTTTCTTT	CASSQELFTEAFF	TRBJ1-1	TRBV7-2	-	13	-
TGCAGCGCCCCCGGACAGACCTCAGCGCAAGAGACCCAGTACTTC	CSAPGQTSAQETQYF	TRBJ2-5	TRBV29-1	-	15	-